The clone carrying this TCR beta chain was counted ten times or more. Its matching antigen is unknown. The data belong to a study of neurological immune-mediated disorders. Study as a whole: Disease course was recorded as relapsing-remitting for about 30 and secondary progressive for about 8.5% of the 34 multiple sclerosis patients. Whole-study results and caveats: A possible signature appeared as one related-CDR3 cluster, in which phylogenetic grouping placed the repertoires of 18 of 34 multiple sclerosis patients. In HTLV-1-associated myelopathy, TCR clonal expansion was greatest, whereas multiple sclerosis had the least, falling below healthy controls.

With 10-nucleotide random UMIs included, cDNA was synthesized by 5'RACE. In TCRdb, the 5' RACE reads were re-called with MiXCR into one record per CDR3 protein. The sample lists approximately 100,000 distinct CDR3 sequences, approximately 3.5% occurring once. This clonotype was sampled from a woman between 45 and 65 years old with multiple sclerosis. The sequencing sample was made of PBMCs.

The CDR3 sequence: CASSYSTGVYEQYF. The CDR3 nucleotides read TGTGCCAGCAGTTACTCGACGGGGGTCTACGAGCAGTACTTC. The chain carries TRBV6-2 or TRBV6-3 and TRBJ2-7, with D perhaps TRBD2 (6 bases). V was shortened by 0 bases and J by 3 bases, with 9 bases between the two germline ends. This CDR3 spans 14 amino acids. The germline gives CDR1 MNHEY, CDR2 SVGEGT.